This T cell receptor (beta chain) comes out of a study of CXCR3-negative and CXCR3-positive naive CD8 T cells. Overall study: Per-library TRB read counts averaged about 1.5 +/- 0.3 million, adding up to approximately 130 million in total. Study observations and caveats: Similar levels of surface CD5 were seen between naive subsets; TCR strength was inferred from TRB CDR3 properties. Each naive subset displayed comparably high diversity, whereas memory CD8+ cells displayed much lower diversity.

Germline V gene lookup returns CDR1 SGHTA and CDR2 FQGNSA. The CDR3 consists of 14 residues. Note on this clonotype: Its antigen remains unknown.

Preparation of TRB cDNA libraries relied on 5' RACE carrying UMI labels. From the 5' RACE reads, TCRdb lists one entry per CDR3 protein and no DNA. The sample data list about 56,000 distinct CDR3 sequences. Source material: memory CD8+ T cells from blood. V is TRBV7-2 and J is TRBJ1-1; without DNA, the TCRdb call of TRBD1 cannot be checked. This TCR was sampled from a human donor in good health. Some clones in this sample may be carry-over from other donors' samples. Here the CDR3 reads CASSLKGGRTEAFF.